These 7 T cell receptor beta chains originate from one sample sequenced in a study of shared clonotypes between healthy human individuals. TCRdb keeps only in-frame clones here, not all; method: immunoSEQ multiplex PCR. In the table there are about 2.3 million clones, around 92% of which are singletons. The sample comprised naive CD4+ T cells from PBMCs. Specified subset: CD45RA+ positively selected. The receptors here all came from a man aged 18 to 30 in good health. Some clones in this sample may be carry-over from other donors' samples.

DNA of the CDR3: TGTGCCAGTTATCGGAGTTTCTTCCACGAGCAGTACTTC. It yields the protein CASYRSFFHEQYF. The chain recombines TRBV28 with TRBJ2-7; D is uncertain. This CDR3 comprises 13 residues. The ends were cut back, 9 bases at V and 5 bases at J, with 17 bases in the middle. Germline V gives CDR1 MDHEN, CDR2 SYDVKM.

This clone showed up just once. V gene TRBV11-2 combines with J gene TRBJ2-7, with 8 positions matching TRBD2. J lost 0 bases, V lost 1 base, and 11 bases had no gene match. This CDR3 has 18 amino acids. CDR1 SGHAT and CDR2 FQNNGV come from the germline V gene. The chain's CDR3 is CASSLVTPIAGSSYEQYF. In DNA form, the CDR3 reads TGTGCCAGCAGCTTAGTTACCCCTATAGCGGGAAGCTCCTACGAGCAGTACTTC.

V and J are TRBV5-4 and TRBJ2-4; D tentatively fits TRBD1 or TRBD2 (5 bases each). This CDR3 is 14 amino acids long. V dropped 0 bases and J dropped 5 bases, with 9 bases sitting between them. CDR1 and CDR2 (germline): SGHNT, YYREEE (reference sequence). The CDR3 protein is CASSLGDGQNIQYF. As DNA, the CDR3 is TGTGCCAGCAGCTTGGGGGACGGGCAAAACATTCAGTACTTC.

This chain joins TRBV7-2 and TRBJ2-7; tentative D call: TRBD1 (5 bases). Germline V gene sequence: CDR1 SGHTA, CDR2 FQGNSA. Trimming removed 1 base from V and 3 bases from J, with 13 bases in between. This CDR3 comprises 15 residues. CDR3 residues: CASSLDRGHYYEQYF. The CDR3 DNA reads TGTGCCAGCAGCTTAGACAGAGGACACTACTACGAGCAGTACTTC.

The rearrangement joins TRBV10-3 to TRBJ1-2; D possibly corresponds to TRBD1 (6 bases). V was pared by 8 bases and J by 1 base, with 11 bases between. Germline lookup yields CDR1 ENHRY and CDR2 SYGVKD. The CDR3 sequence is 13 residues long. CDR3 residues: CAIGSGDNYGYTF. The CDR3 region has the DNA TGTGCCATCGGTTCAGGGGATAACTATGGCTACACCTTC.

As regards this clone: Other DNA variants within this sample encode the same CDR3. V is TRBV30 and J is TRBJ2-7; D tentatively reads TRBD1 or TRBD2 (6 bases each). CDR1 and CDR2 from the germline V gene are GTSNPN and SVGIG (reference sequence). V was clipped by 2 bases and J by 0 bases, with 11 bases between them. The CDR3 consists of 14 residues. The CDR3 bases are TGTGCCTGGAGTACCGGGGGCAGCTCCTACGAGCAGTACTTC. Protein: CAWSTGGSSYEQYF.

The chain links TRBV30 to TRBJ1-6; possible D gene TRBD1, 6 bases. The CDR3 totals 12 residues. The germline V gene encodes CDR1 GTSNPN and CDR2 SVGIG (reference sequence). Trimming shortened V by 3 bases and J by 8 bases, and 8 bases separated the two germline ends. CDR3 nucleotides: TGTGCCTGGAGGCGGACAGATTCACCCCTCCACTTT. This sequence encodes CAWRRTDSPLHF. Full variable domain (missing parts from reference TRBV30 and TRBJ1-6): SQTIHQWPATLVQPVGSPLSLECTVEGTSNPNLYWYRQAAGRGLQLLFYSVGIGQISSEVPQNLSASRPQDRQFILSSKKLLLSDSGFYLCAWRRTDSPLHFGNGTRLTVT.